These T cell receptor beta chains were read from a single sample in a study of monozygotic twins with inflammatory bowel disease. From the 5' RACE reads, TCRdb lists one entry per CDR3 protein and no DNA. In total, the table holds around 100,000 distinct CDR3 sequences. The sequencing input was blood. Receptor source: a human donor with ulcerative colitis or Crohn's disease, or a healthy co-twin of an affected twin (not recorded which). Each CDR3 is given with its conserved first and last residue.

j_gene: TRBJ2-3
v_gene: TRBV6-5
CDR3aa: CASSYPSTSGRARVTQYF

j_gene: TRBJ2-3
v_gene: TRBV18
CDR3aa: CASSDSPGPNTDTQYF

j_gene: TRBJ2-7
v_gene: TRBV20-1
CDR3aa: CSARLGYEQYF

j_gene: TRBJ1-1
v_gene: TRBV30
CDR3aa: CAWSHGADTEAFF

j_gene: TRBJ2-3
v_gene: TRBV11-2
CDR3aa: CASSLDRLGAADTQYF

j_gene: TRBJ2-6
v_gene: TRBV7-3
CDR3aa: CASRTTGAGANVLTF

j_gene: TRBJ2-2
v_gene: TRBV12-3/TRBV12-4
CDR3aa: CASTRTSGPIGELFF

j_gene: TRBJ2-2
v_gene: TRBV19
CDR3aa: CASSPGQLNTGELFF

j_gene: TRBJ2-7
v_gene: TRBV7-8
CDR3aa: CASKGASYEQYF

j_gene: TRBJ2-2
v_gene: TRBV2
CDR3aa: CASSEGEGLAPGELFF

j_gene: TRBJ2-1
v_gene: TRBV20-1
CDR3aa: CSARPSGRKNNEQFF

j_gene: TRBJ1-1
v_gene: TRBV27
CDR3aa: CASSSYRGSSTEAFF

j_gene: TRBJ2-6
v_gene: TRBV11-2
CDR3aa: CASSPQTLSGSGANVLTF

j_gene: TRBJ2-7
v_gene: TRBV10-3
CDR3aa: CAISAGGQGEQYF

j_gene: TRBJ2-7
v_gene: TRBV12-3/TRBV12-4
CDR3aa: CASSTLGGQPYEQYF

j_gene: TRBJ1-5
v_gene: TRBV6-1
CDR3aa: CASSTEGSWQPQHF

j_gene: TRBJ2-7
v_gene: TRBV5-6
CDR3aa: CASSPRGYEQYF

j_gene: TRBJ1-5
v_gene: TRBV6-2/TRBV6-3
CDR3aa: CASSYSPRTPGGMSNQPQHF

j_gene: TRBJ1-4
v_gene: TRBV7-8
CDR3aa: CASSLVQGEKLFF

j_gene: TRBJ2-1
v_gene: TRBV20-1
CDR3aa: CSARDPTSGDHEQFF

j_gene: TRBJ2-3
v_gene: TRBV6-5
CDR3aa: CASSLIGRNTDTQYF

j_gene: TRBJ2-7
v_gene: TRBV12-3/TRBV12-4
CDR3aa: CAINRGGSYEQYF

j_gene: TRBJ2-4
v_gene: TRBV9
CDR3aa: CASSVDGDRTPIQYF

j_gene: TRBJ2-1
v_gene: TRBV5-1
CDR3aa: CASSFGGSGREQFF

j_gene: TRBJ2-3
v_gene: TRBV7-8
CDR3aa: CASSQAGGDTQYF

j_gene: TRBJ2-5
v_gene: TRBV24-1
CDR3aa: CATTQGDGETQYF

j_gene: TRBJ2-7
v_gene: TRBV20-1
CDR3aa: CSARDPRLSGGRYEQYF

j_gene: TRBJ2-1
v_gene: TRBV20-1
CDR3aa: CSGGTSVYNEQFF

j_gene: TRBJ2-1
v_gene: TRBV3-1
CDR3aa: CASSQDSSQAGGRFF

j_gene: TRBJ2-7
v_gene: TRBV11-2
CDR3aa: CASSFVAGGPGEQYF

j_gene: TRBJ1-1
v_gene: TRBV24-1
CDR3aa: CATSETANTEAFF

j_gene: TRBJ2-4
v_gene: TRBV10-3
CDR3aa: CAISDFVAGQAKNIQYF

j_gene: TRBJ2-7
v_gene: TRBV29-1
CDR3aa: CSVEDTRGQGYEQYF

j_gene: TRBJ1-5
v_gene: TRBV7-2
CDR3aa: CASSLDRMAGNQPQHF

j_gene: TRBJ1-1
v_gene: TRBV5-4
CDR3aa: CASSPGGGGNTEAFF

j_gene: TRBJ2-1
v_gene: TRBV27
CDR3aa: CASSTSSGVYNEQFF

j_gene: TRBJ2-7
v_gene: TRBV28
CDR3aa: CASSISGNSYEQYF

j_gene: TRBJ2-3
v_gene: TRBV12-3/TRBV12-4
CDR3aa: CASTNTDTQYF

j_gene: TRBJ1-2
v_gene: TRBV6-2/TRBV6-3
CDR3aa: CASSTRTGYGYTF

j_gene: TRBJ1-6
v_gene: TRBV20-1
CDR3aa: CSASAAQEVNSPLHF

j_gene: TRBJ2-7
v_gene: TRBV27
CDR3aa: CASGTGGSYEQYF

j_gene: TRBJ2-2
v_gene: TRBV29-1
CDR3aa: CSVNDGTGELFF

j_gene: TRBJ2-1
v_gene: TRBV28
CDR3aa: CASSPSAPSYNEQFF

j_gene: TRBJ1-3
v_gene: TRBV11-2
CDR3aa: CASSQRGTGNTIYF

j_gene: TRBJ1-4
v_gene: TRBV20-1
CDR3aa: CSAATATNEKLFF

j_gene: TRBJ2-7
v_gene: TRBV19
CDR3aa: CASNDRQDYEQYF

j_gene: TRBJ2-7
v_gene: TRBV10-3
CDR3aa: CAISGGSTSYEQYF

j_gene: TRBJ2-5
v_gene: TRBV7-2
CDR3aa: CASSGRETQYF

j_gene: TRBJ1-2
v_gene: TRBV20-1
CDR3aa: CSATEPGRQSSLYGYTF

j_gene: TRBJ1-2
v_gene: TRBV7-9
CDR3aa: CASSLAGSGYNYGYTF

j_gene: TRBJ2-7
v_gene: TRBV5-1
CDR3aa: CASSFSGSSHEQYF

j_gene: TRBJ1-3
v_gene: TRBV7-2
CDR3aa: CASPGSGNTIYF

j_gene: TRBJ2-3
v_gene: TRBV11-1
CDR3aa: CASSLLGRGLTDTQYF

j_gene: TRBJ2-3
v_gene: TRBV3-1
CDR3aa: CASSMARASTDTQYF

j_gene: TRBJ2-7
v_gene: TRBV20-1
CDR3aa: CSASSSGGSYEQYF